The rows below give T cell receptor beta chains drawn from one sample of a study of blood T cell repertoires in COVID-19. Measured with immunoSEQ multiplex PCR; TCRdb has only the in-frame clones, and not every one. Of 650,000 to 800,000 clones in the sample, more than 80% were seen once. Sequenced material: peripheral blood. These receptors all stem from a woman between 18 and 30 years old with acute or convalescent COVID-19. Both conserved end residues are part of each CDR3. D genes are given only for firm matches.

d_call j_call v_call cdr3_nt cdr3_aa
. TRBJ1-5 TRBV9 TGTGCCAGCAGCCCCTATGACTCTTACAATCAGCCCCAGCATTTT CASSPYDSYNQPQHF
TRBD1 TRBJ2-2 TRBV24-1 TGTGCCACCAGTGATCGGAGAATTGAGACAGGGGGCGCGGGCACCGGGGAGCTGTTTTTT CATSDRRIETGGAGTGELFF
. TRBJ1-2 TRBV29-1 TGCAGCGTCATGAAGACGTTCCAATCGGGAGCACCTTATGGCTACACCTTC CSVMKTFQSGAPYGYTF
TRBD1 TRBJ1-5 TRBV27 TGTGCCAGCGGGAGGGACAGGGGTTATAGCAATCAGCCCCAGCATTTT CASGRDRGYSNQPQHF
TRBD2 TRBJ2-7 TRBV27 TGTGCCAGCAGTTTTAGCGGGGGCTACGAGCAGTACTTC CASSFSGGYEQYF
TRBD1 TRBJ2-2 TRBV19 TGTGCCAGTAGTTTGGGACAGGTGAACACCGGGGAGCTGTTTTTT CASSLGQVNTGELFF
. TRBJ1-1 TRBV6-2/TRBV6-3 TGTGCCAGCAGTTCGGGGGAATACACTGAAGCTTTCTTT CASSSGEYTEAFF
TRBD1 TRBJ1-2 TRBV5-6 TGTGCCAGCAGCTTGGGGCCCAGGGGGCCTCTCTATGGCTACACCTTC CASSLGPRGPLYGYTF
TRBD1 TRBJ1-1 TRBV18 TGTGCCAGCTCACGCCGGACAGGGGGGCCAGCTTTCTTT CASSRRTGGPAFF
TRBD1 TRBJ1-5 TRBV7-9 TGTGCCAGCAGCCGGGGACAGCCTGATCAGCCCCAGCATTTT CASSRGQPDQPQHF
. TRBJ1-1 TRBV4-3 TGCGCCAGCAGCCAACGTCGAGGTGAAGCTTTCTTT CASSQRRGEAFF
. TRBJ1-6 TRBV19 TGTGCCAGTAGTCTCGTGGGCAGGAGGCAATCACCCCTCCACTTT CASSLVGRRQSPLHF
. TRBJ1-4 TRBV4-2 TGTGCCAGCAGCCAAGGGGCAGGGTGGGTAAAACTGTTTTTT CASSQGAGWVKLFF
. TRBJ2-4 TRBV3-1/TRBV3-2 TGTGCCAGCAGCCAGTATACACAAGCCAAAAACATTCAGTACTTC CASSQYTQAKNIQYF
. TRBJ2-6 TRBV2 TGTGCCAGCAGCGTGACAGGCCATCCTTTCTCTGGGGCCAACGTCCTGACTTTC CASSVTGHPFSGANVLTF